The 8 T cell receptor beta chains in this list originate from one sample, sequenced in a study of blood T cell repertoires in COVID-19. Assay used: immunoSEQ multiplex PCR; TCRdb lists only in-frame clones, some missing. The data contain 200,000 to 250,000 clones, 88% of them singletons. Sequencing used peripheral blood. The origin of the receptors is a woman in her twenties or thirties with COVID-19, enrolled during active disease.

This clone was seen just once. V and J are TRBV6-2 or TRBV6-3 and TRBJ2-7, with 8 bases lining up with TRBD2. The germline V gene has CDR1 MNHEY and CDR2 SVGEGT. Germline trimming cut 0 bases from V and 2 bases from J; bases unmatched to any gene: 18. The CDR3 spans 20 residues. CDR3 nucleotides: TGTGCCAGCAGTTACTCGCGTCCCCTCGGGTGGCGGGGGGTCCCCTACGAGCAGTACTTC. This translates into CASSYSRPLGWRGVPYEQYF.

A few counts support this clone. The chain combines TRBV6-5 with TRBJ2-3, with TRBD2 matching over 8 bases. Germline CDR1 MNHEY, CDR2 SVGAGI. CDR3 length equals 14 residues. The ends lost 4 bases at V and 6 bases at J; junction bases unmatched: 6. CDR3 residues: CASSSQGLGDTQYF. The CDR3 DNA is TGTGCCAGCAGTTCGCAGGGACTAGGGGATACGCAGTATTTT.

The chain combines TRBV9 with TRBJ2-7; D might be TRBD1 (5 bases). Per the germline V gene, CDR1 is SGDLS and CDR2 is YYNGEE. CDR3 length: 13 amino acids. With 0 bases removed from V and 3 bases from J, the gap between germline ends came to 7 bases. The CDR3 nucleotides are TGTGCCAGCAGCGTAGGGACAAACTACGAGCAGTACTTC. Its translation: CASSVGTNYEQYF.

The V call is TRBV3-1 (or the pseudogene TRBV3-2), the J call TRBJ2-1, with 7 bases aligning to TRBD1. With 4 bases clipped from V and 1 base from J, the junction kept 7 bases outside the gene matches. The CDR3 is 16 amino acids. Germline CDR1 and CDR2: LGHDT and YNNKEL (reference sequence). CDR3 in DNA: TGTGCCAGCAGCCCTACAGGGGTTGGTTCCTACAATGAGCAGTTCTTC. It codes for CASSPTGVGSYNEQFF.

The chain recombines TRBV6-5 with TRBJ1-6; a weak D match, TRBD1 (5 bases). The CDR3 sequence is 15 residues long. In germline, CDR1 is MNHEY, CDR2 SVGAGI. V lost 6 bases to trimming and J lost 2 bases, with 11 bases between them. The CDR3 sequence is CASRPSGTYNSPLHF. As DNA, the CDR3 is TGTGCCAGCAGACCTTCAGGGACCTATAATTCACCCCTCCACTTT.

This chain connects TRBV27 to TRBJ2-1, with D possibly matching TRBD2 (5 bases). The CDR3 is made up of 14 amino acids. Trimming took 3 bases from V and 11 from J, leaving 17 bases between them. Germline V lookup: CDR1 MNHEY, CDR2 SMNVEV (reference sequence). The CDR3 nucleotides are TGTGCCAGCAGTTTTCATGGGAGCGGTACCAAGCAGTTCTTC. Amino acid sequence: CASSFHGSGTKQFF.

The genes are TRBV4-2 and TRBJ1-3; 11 nucleotides align to TRBD1. The germline CDR1 and CDR2 sequences are LGHNA and YNFKEQ. Losses at the gene ends were 3 bases for V and 2 bases for J; bases not matched to a gene: 3. The CDR3 has 16 residues. The CDR3 spells CASSHGTGGTGNTIYF. The CDR3 nucleotides read TGTGCCAGCAGCCATGGGACAGGGGGGACTGGAAACACCATATATTTT.

This clone was picked up one time. This chain joins TRBV7-2 and TRBJ1-1, with D possibly TRBD1 on 5 matching bases. Germline-derived CDR1 and CDR2 are SGHTA and FQGNSA. This CDR3 is built from 13 residues. Trimming cost V 3 bases and J 3 bases, with 8 bases left between them. CDR3 DNA: TGTGCCAGCAGCTTCGGGGGTTACACTGAAGCTTTCTTT. Protein product: CASSFGGYTEAFF.